The rows below give T cell receptor beta chains drawn from one sample of a study of blood T cell repertoires in COVID-19. The assay was immunoSEQ multiplex PCR, and TCRdb's table has in-frame clones only and misses some. The sample carries roughly 13,000 clones, 80% to 90% recorded once. What was sequenced was peripheral blood. Receptors were obtained from a human donor in a cohort sampled during active COVID-19. The CDR3 runs from the conserved cysteine through the conserved F or W. The order of the fields is J gene, clone size, V gene, D gene, CDR3 DNA, CDR3 protein. A D gene is named only where the DNA matches it firmly. Not every row has a clone size; where given, it reads once, few, many or a size class.

J gene: TRBJ1-2; clone size: -; V gene: TRBV27; D gene: -; CDR3 DNA: TGTGCCAGCAGTTTAAATCACGGGCAGGGGATCGGCTACACCTTC; CDR3 protein: CASSLNHGQGIGYTF
J gene: TRBJ2-1; clone size: once; V gene: TRBV29-1; D gene: -; CDR3 DNA: TGCAGCGTTGAATCCAGGAATGAGCAGTTCTTC; CDR3 protein: CSVESRNEQFF
J gene: TRBJ2-7; clone size: few; V gene: TRBV6-6; D gene: -; CDR3 DNA: TGTGCCAGCATAGCCCACACCGAAGGCGAGCAGTACTTC; CDR3 protein: CASIAHTEGEQYF
J gene: TRBJ2-7; clone size: once; V gene: TRBV2; D gene: -; CDR3 DNA: TGTGCCAGCAGTAAAGAGGGGGGGGATATAGACGAGCAGTACTTC; CDR3 protein: CASSKEGGDIDEQYF
J gene: TRBJ2-1; clone size: -; V gene: TRBV18; D gene: TRBD1; CDR3 DNA: TGTGCCAGCTCACTTGGACAGGGATGGGATGAGCAGTTCTTC; CDR3 protein: CASSLGQGWDEQFF
J gene: TRBJ1-2; clone size: -; V gene: TRBV5-4; D gene: TRBD1; CDR3 DNA: TGTGCCAGCAGCCAAGGGACAGCCAACTATGGCTACACCTTC; CDR3 protein: CASSQGTANYGYTF
J gene: TRBJ1-1; clone size: -; V gene: TRBV6-6; D gene: TRBD1; CDR3 DNA: TGTGCCAGCAGTTACCCCAAAACAGGGGGCATCACTGAAGCTTTCTTT; CDR3 protein: CASSYPKTGGITEAFF
J gene: TRBJ1-2; clone size: -; V gene: TRBV28; D gene: TRBD1; CDR3 DNA: TGTGCCAGCAGTCGACAGGGGGGAAACTATGGCTACACCTTC; CDR3 protein: CASSRQGGNYGYTF
J gene: TRBJ1-5; clone size: -; V gene: TRBV2; D gene: TRBD1; CDR3 DNA: TGTGCCAGCGGGACAGGGGGGTCTAGCAATCAGCCCCAGCATTTT; CDR3 protein: CASGTGGSSNQPQHF
J gene: TRBJ2-3; clone size: -; V gene: TRBV19; D gene: TRBD2; CDR3 DNA: TGTGCCAGTAGTATGTTAGCGGGAGGGCCAGGTACGCAGTATTTT; CDR3 protein: CASSMLAGGPGTQYF
J gene: TRBJ1-2; clone size: few; V gene: TRBV5-1; D gene: TRBD1; CDR3 DNA: TGCGCCAGCAGCAGTTGGACAGGGGCGCACTATGGCTACACCTTC; CDR3 protein: CASSSWTGAHYGYTF
J gene: TRBJ1-4; clone size: -; V gene: TRBV19; D gene: TRBD1; CDR3 DNA: TGTGCCAGTAGCATTCTACAGGGGACTAATGAAAAACTGTTTTTT; CDR3 protein: CASSILQGTNEKLFF
J gene: TRBJ1-5; clone size: -; V gene: TRBV7-9; D gene: -; CDR3 DNA: TGTGCCAGCAGCTTAGACGGTGAATACCAGCCCCAGCATTTT; CDR3 protein: CASSLDGEYQPQHF
J gene: TRBJ2-7; clone size: -; V gene: TRBV28; D gene: -; CDR3 DNA: TGTGCCAGCAGTTTACGTTTGAGGCTAGCTCTTGGGTACGAGCAGTACTTC; CDR3 protein: CASSLRLRLALGYEQYF
J gene: TRBJ1-2; clone size: -; V gene: TRBV30; D gene: TRBD1; CDR3 DNA: TGTGCCTGGGCTAGTAATGACAGGGGGGATGGCTACACCTTC; CDR3 protein: CAWASNDRGDGYTF
J gene: TRBJ2-3; clone size: -; V gene: TRBV15; D gene: TRBD1; CDR3 DNA: TGTGCCACCAGCAGTGAGGCAGGGGGCCCAGATACGCAGTATTTT; CDR3 protein: CATSSEAGGPDTQYF
J gene: TRBJ2-3; clone size: -; V gene: TRBV10-3; D gene: TRBD1; CDR3 DNA: TGTGCCATCAGAAGGACAGGCACTAGCACAGATACGCAGTATTTT; CDR3 protein: CAIRRTGTSTDTQYF
J gene: TRBJ1-4; clone size: -; V gene: TRBV30; D gene: TRBD1; CDR3 DNA: TGTGCCTGGAGTGCCGGGACAGATGAAAAACTGTTTTTT; CDR3 protein: CAWSAGTDEKLFF
J gene: TRBJ1-2; clone size: -; V gene: TRBV19; D gene: TRBD1; CDR3 DNA: TGTGCCAGTAGTATAGCTGGACAGGGTCAAGTCTACACCTTC; CDR3 protein: CASSIAGQGQVYTF
J gene: TRBJ2-3; clone size: -; V gene: TRBV7-9; D gene: -; CDR3 DNA: TGTGCCAGCAGCTTAAGCGGGACAACCCAGGATACGCAGTATTTT; CDR3 protein: CASSLSGTTQDTQYF
J gene: TRBJ2-3; clone size: -; V gene: TRBV5-4; D gene: TRBD2; CDR3 DNA: TGTGCCAGCAGCTCCTCTAGCGGCGTAAGCACAGATACGCAGTATTTT; CDR3 protein: CASSSSSGVSTDTQYF
J gene: TRBJ2-5; clone size: -; V gene: TRBV24-1; D gene: TRBD1; CDR3 DNA: TGTGCCACCAGTTCCGGGACAGGGGGCGAAGAGACCCAGTACTTC; CDR3 protein: CATSSGTGGEETQYF
J gene: TRBJ2-7; clone size: -; V gene: TRBV19; D gene: TRBD1; CDR3 DNA: TGTGCCAGTAGTCCCGACAGGGGGGGGACCTACGAGCAGTACTTC; CDR3 protein: CASSPDRGGTYEQYF
J gene: TRBJ2-1; clone size: -; V gene: TRBV5-4; D gene: TRBD2; CDR3 DNA: TGTGCCAGCAGCTCGACTAGCGGGGCCTTTTCGGAGCAGTTCTTC; CDR3 protein: CASSSTSGAFSEQFF
J gene: TRBJ1-4; clone size: -; V gene: TRBV28; D gene: -; CDR3 DNA: TGTGCCAGCCATCGGGGATCCGAAAAACTGTTTTTT; CDR3 protein: CASHRGSEKLFF
J gene: TRBJ1-2; clone size: -; V gene: TRBV19; D gene: -; CDR3 DNA: TGTGCCAGTACCAGGCAAAACTATGGCTACACCTTC; CDR3 protein: CASTRQNYGYTF
J gene: TRBJ2-1; clone size: few; V gene: TRBV20-1; D gene: -; CDR3 DNA: TGCAGTGCTCTTTACAATGAGCAGTTCTTC; CDR3 protein: CSALYNEQFF